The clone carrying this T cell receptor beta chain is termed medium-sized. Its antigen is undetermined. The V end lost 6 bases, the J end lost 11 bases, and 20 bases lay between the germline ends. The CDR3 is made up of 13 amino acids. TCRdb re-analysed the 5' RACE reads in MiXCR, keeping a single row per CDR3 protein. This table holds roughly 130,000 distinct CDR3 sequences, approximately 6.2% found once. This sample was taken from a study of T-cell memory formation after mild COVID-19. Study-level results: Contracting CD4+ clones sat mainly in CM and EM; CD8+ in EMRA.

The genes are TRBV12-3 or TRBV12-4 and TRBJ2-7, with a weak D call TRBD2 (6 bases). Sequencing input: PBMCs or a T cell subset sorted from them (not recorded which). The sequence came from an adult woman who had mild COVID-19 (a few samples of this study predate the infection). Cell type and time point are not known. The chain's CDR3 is CASSPSDFTRKYF. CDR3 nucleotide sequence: TGTGCCAGCAGCCCTAGCGACTTTACCAGAAAGTACTTC.